This TCR beta chain was sequenced for a study of blood T cells in healthy people across ages. With each sample, at least 6 micrograms of total RNA were extracted. Study results and caveats: A roughly linear age-dependent decrease characterized TCR beta diversity per million T cells.

This clonotype was counted only a few times. The target antigen is unknown. Its ends do not fully match the called genes, so a read error is possible. Together with a sample-barcoded 5' primer, a J-beta primer mix was included in a second PCR lasting roughly 6 to 12 cycles. One entry per CDR3 protein, called by TCRdb with MiXCR from the 5' RACE reads. The table lists hundreds of thousands of distinct CDR3 sequences, 20% to 25% of them singletons. The V gene's germline CDR1 is SGHRS and CDR2 YFSETQ. CDR3 length: 13 amino acids. These data were also reused for a study on T cells of mothers and their children. That source notes: Over 5 children and their three healthy Caucasian mothers were the donors. At a sensitivity of about 100 clones per million clonotypes, no persistent microchimeric T cell clones appeared.

V is TRBV5-1 and J is TRBJ1-1, with a tentative D call TRBD1 (5 bases). Sequenced sample: blood. The sequence was collected from a boy aged 5-17 years in good health. In DNA form, the CDR3 reads TGCGCCGGCAGCTTGCGTTCAGGGAGTGAAGCTTTCTTT. Translated: CAGSLRSGSEAFF.